These 14 T cell receptor beta chains came from one sample sequenced in a study of control samples from healthy donors and cancer patients. TCRdb keeps only in-frame clones here, not all; method: immunoSEQ multiplex PCR. The sample lists about 18,000 clones, roughly 80% seen once, with approximately 30% in the top ten. Sequenced material: PBMCs. The receptor set was obtained from a woman in her 70s with lung cancer.

This clone has more than one count but fewer than ten. The V and J genes are TRBV28 and TRBJ2-3, with 8 bases identical to TRBD1. The junction had 9 bases not matched to a gene; V was cut back by 6 bases and J by 4 bases. The CDR3 is 15 residues long. In germline, CDR1 is MDHEN, CDR2 SYDVKM. The CDR3 loop reads CASSYLDRAADTQYF. For the CDR3, the DNA is TGTGCCAGCAGCTATTTGGACAGGGCGGCAGATACGCAGTATTTT.

The chain links TRBV7-2 to TRBJ1-1; 8 bases are a match to TRBD1. The CDR3 consists of 14 residues. Unmatched junction bases numbered 6, after V lost 5 bases and J lost 4 bases. Germline V gives CDR1 SGHTA, CDR2 FQGNSA. The CDR3 loop reads CASSATGGTTEAFF. DNA for the CDR3: TGTGCCAGCAGCGCAACAGGGGGGACCACTGAAGCTTTCTTT.

The DNA for the CDR3 is TGTGCCAGCAGCTTAACCACCACGAACACCGGGGAGCTGTTTTTT. It specifies CASSLTTTNTGELFF. The chain has TRBV7-3 and TRBJ2-2; D remains ambiguous. Trimming removed 0 bases from V and 0 bases from J, with 5 bases in between. The V gene's germline CDR1 is SGHTA and CDR2 FQGTGA. The CDR3 is made up of 15 amino acids.

V is TRBV30 and J is TRBJ2-7; 7 bases map to TRBD1. Per germline, CDR1 GTSNPN and CDR2 SVGIG (reference sequence). CDR3 length equals 14 residues. The ends lost 1 base at V and 2 bases at J; junction bases unmatched: 5. The CDR3 DNA sequence: TGTGCCTGGAGTGAGAGACAGGGAGCCTACGAGCAGTACTTC. This sequence encodes CAWSERQGAYEQYF.

J is TRBJ1-1 and V is TRBV7-6; TRBD1 might be the D (5 bases). Trimming pared 1 base from V and 5 bases from J, leaving 23 bases between. In germline, CDR1 is SGHVS, CDR2 FNYEAQ. The CDR3 loop spans 18 amino acids. The CDR3 protein is CASSLVPGPFGEETEAFF. The CDR3 nucleotides are TGTGCCAGCAGCTTAGTTCCGGGACCTTTTGGAGAGGAGACTGAAGCTTTCTTT. Supplemented by reference TRBV7-6 and TRBJ1-1, the full variable domain reads GAGVSQSPRYKVTKRGQDVALRCDPISGHVSLYWYRQALGQGPEFLTYFNYEAQQDKSGLPNDRFSAERPEGSISTLTIQRTEQRDSAMYRCASSLVPGPFGEETEAFFGQGTRLTVV.

V is TRBV7-2 and J is TRBJ2-1; 9 nucleotides agree with TRBD2. CDR1 and CDR2 (germline): SGHTA, FQGNSA. The length of the CDR3 is 16 residues. V shed 5 bases, J shed 10 bases, and the junction held 15 bases outside the gene matches. In nucleotides, the CDR3 is TGTGCCAGCAGCCCTTTGGGGGCGGCGGGAGGGCAGGAGCAGTTCTTC. Protein sequence: CASSPLGAAGGQEQFF.

The chain uses TRBV7-9 and TRBJ2-3; 10 bases are shared with TRBD2. Germline-derived CDR1 and CDR2 are SEHNR and FQNEAQ (reference sequence). CDR3 length equals 14 residues. The V segment lost 4 bases and the J segment 5 bases; nucleotides outside the gene matches: 3. CDR3 in amino acids: CASSSWTSGDTQYF. DNA of the CDR3: TGTGCCAGCAGCTCTTGGACTAGCGGAGATACGCAGTATTTT.

The chain links TRBV5-6 to TRBJ2-7; 13 bases map to TRBD2. The germline V gene has CDR1 SGHDT and CDR2 YYEEEE. V shed 0 bases, J shed 5 bases, and the junction held 8 bases outside the gene matches. CDR3 length: 17 amino acids. CDR3 sequence reads: CASSLGGLAGAVNEQYF. The DNA of the CDR3 is TGTGCCAGCAGCTTGGGTGGACTAGCGGGAGCGGTTAACGAGCAGTACTTC.

This chain connects TRBV6-2 or TRBV6-3 to TRBJ2-3; D not certain. CDR3 length: 15 residues. From germline, CDR1 is MNHEY and CDR2 SVGEGT. Trimming removed 0 bases at V and 0 bases at J, with 7 bases between. The CDR3: CASSYSKGSTDTQYF. The CDR3 nucleotides read TGTGCCAGCAGTTACTCTAAGGGAAGCACAGATACGCAGTATTTT.

The rearrangement uses TRBV28 and TRBJ1-3; TRBD1 is a possible D gene (5 bases). This CDR3 is 14 amino acids long. The germline gives CDR1 MDHEN, CDR2 SYDVKM. V dropped 3 bases and J dropped 1 base, with 7 bases sitting between them. CDR3 loop: CASSLGGSGNTIYF. CDR3 sequence (DNA): TGTGCCAGCAGTTTGGGGGGGTCTGGAAACACCATATATTTT.

The chain combines TRBV11-2 with TRBJ2-7; TRBD1 matches 9 bases. Losses at the gene ends were 5 bases for V and 4 bases for J; bases not matched to a gene: 6. This CDR3 is 14 amino acids long. Germline V gene sequence: CDR1 SGHAT, CDR2 FQNNGV. The CDR3 bases are TGTGCCAGCAGCGCCGGACAGGGGTGGTACGAGCAGTACTTC. Encoded protein: CASSAGQGWYEQYF.

This clone was recorded once. V usage is TRBV15 and J usage is TRBJ1-2; tentative D call: TRBD1 (6 bases). Trimming stripped 0 bases from V and 8 bases from J, with 16 bases between. The CDR3 totals 15 residues. CDR1 is LNHNV and CDR2 is YYDKDF in the germline V gene (reference sequence). CDR3 sequence reads: CATSREGGPLEGYTF. CDR3 nucleotide sequence: TGTGCCACCAGCAGAGAAGGGGGGCCTCTCGAGGGCTACACCTTC.

The sample holds a few counts of this clone. V is TRBV21-1 and J is TRBJ2-2; the table names TRBD1, a call not compared with the DNA. TRBV21-1 is listed as a pseudogene. The length of the CDR3 is 18 residues. CDR3: CASWGLGQGLERTGELFF. CDR3 DNA sequence: TGTGCCAGCTGGGGGCTCGGACAGGGCCTCGAACGGACCGGGGAGCTGTTTTTT.

V is TRBV10-3 and J is TRBJ2-1; the D call may be TRBD1 or TRBD2 (5 bases each). Trimming took off 0 bases at V and 2 bases at J, with 11 bases between the two ends. CDR1 and CDR2 from the germline V gene are ENHRY and SYGVKD. The CDR3 totals 16 residues. The CDR3 DNA follows: TGTGCCATCAGTGAGTCGACCCTGGGGGCCTACAATGAGCAGTTCTTC. Its protein product is CAISESTLGAYNEQFF.